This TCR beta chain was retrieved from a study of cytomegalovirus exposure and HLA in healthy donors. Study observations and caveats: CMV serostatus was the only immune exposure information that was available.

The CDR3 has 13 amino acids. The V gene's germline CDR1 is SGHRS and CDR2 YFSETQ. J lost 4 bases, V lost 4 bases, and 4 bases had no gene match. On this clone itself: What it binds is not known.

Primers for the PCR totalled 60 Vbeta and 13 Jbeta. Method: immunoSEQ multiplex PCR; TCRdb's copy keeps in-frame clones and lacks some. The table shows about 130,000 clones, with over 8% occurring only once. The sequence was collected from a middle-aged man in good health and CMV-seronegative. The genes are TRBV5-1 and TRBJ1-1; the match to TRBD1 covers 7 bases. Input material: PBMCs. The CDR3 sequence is CASSIGTATEAFF. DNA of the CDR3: TGCGCCAGCAGCATCGGGACAGCCACTGAAGCTTTCTTT.